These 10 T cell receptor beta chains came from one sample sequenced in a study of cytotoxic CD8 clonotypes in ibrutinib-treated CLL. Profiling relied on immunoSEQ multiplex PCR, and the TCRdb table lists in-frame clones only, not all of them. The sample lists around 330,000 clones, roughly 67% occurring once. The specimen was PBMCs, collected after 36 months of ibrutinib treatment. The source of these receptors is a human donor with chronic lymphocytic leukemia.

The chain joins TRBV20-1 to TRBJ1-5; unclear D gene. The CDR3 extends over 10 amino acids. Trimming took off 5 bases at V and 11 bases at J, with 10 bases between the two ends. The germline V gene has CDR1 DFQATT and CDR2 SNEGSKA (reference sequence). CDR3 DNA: TGCAGTGCTGTCGATACCACCCAGCATTTT. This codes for CSAVDTTQHF.

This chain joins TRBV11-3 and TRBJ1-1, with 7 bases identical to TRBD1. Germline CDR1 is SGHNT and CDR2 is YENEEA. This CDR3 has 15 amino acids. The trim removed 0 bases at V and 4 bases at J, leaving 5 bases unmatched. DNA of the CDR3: TGTGCCAGCAGCTTAGACGGGACAGCGAGCACTGAAGCTTTCTTT. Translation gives CASSLDGTASTEAFF. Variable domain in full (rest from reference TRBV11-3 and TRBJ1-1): EAGVVQSPRYKIIEKKQPVAFWCNPISGHNTLYWYLQNLGQGPELLIRYENEEAVDDSQLPKDRFSAERLKGVDSTLKIQPAELGDSAVYLCASSLDGTASTEAFFGQGTRLTVV.

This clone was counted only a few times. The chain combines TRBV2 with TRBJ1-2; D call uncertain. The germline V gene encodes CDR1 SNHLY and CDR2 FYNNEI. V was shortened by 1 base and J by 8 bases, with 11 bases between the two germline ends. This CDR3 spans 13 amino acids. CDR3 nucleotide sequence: TGTGCCAGCAGTGAAGTGAGAGGGTACGGCTACACCTTC. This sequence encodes CASSEVRGYGYTF. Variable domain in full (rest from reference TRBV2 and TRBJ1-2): EPEVTQTPSHQVTQMGQEVILRCVPISNHLYFYWYRQILGQKVEFLVSFYNNEISEKSEIFDDQFSVERPDGSNFTLKIRSTKLEDSAMYFCASSEVRGYGYTFGSGTRLTVV.

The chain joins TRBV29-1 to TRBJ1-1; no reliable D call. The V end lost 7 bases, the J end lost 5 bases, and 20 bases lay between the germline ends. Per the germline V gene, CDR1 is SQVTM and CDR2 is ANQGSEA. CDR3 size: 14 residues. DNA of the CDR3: TGCAGCGCCAAGCCGGGGTCGGCGGGGACTGAAGCTTTCTTT. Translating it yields CSAKPGSAGTEAFF.

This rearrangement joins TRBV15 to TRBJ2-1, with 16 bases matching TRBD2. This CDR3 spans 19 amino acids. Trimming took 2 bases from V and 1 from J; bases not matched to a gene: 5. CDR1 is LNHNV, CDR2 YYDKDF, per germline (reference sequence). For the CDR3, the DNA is TGTGCCACCAGCAGACCGGGACTAGCGGGAGGGCCGTCCTACAATGAGCAGTTCTTC. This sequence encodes CATSRPGLAGGPSYNEQFF. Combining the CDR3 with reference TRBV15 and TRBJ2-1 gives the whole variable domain DAMVIQNPRYQVTQFGKPVTLSCSQTLNHNVMYWYQQKSSQAPKLLFHYYDKDFNNEADTPDNFQSRRPNTSFCFLDIRSPGLGDTAMYLCATSRPGLAGGPSYNEQFFGPGTRLTVL.

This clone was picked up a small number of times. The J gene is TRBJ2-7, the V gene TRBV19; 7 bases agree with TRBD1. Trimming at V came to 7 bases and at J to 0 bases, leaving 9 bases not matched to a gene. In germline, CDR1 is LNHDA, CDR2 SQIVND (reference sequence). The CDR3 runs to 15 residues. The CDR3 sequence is CASTPNRGSSYEQYF. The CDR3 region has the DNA TGTGCCAGTACCCCCAACAGGGGAAGCTCCTACGAGCAGTACTTC.

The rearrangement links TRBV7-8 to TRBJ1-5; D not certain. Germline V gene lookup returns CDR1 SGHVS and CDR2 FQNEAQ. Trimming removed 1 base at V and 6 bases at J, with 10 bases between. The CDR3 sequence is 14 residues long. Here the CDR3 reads CASSLERDIQPQHF. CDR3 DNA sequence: TGTGCCAGCAGCTTAGAACGAGACATTCAGCCCCAGCATTTT.

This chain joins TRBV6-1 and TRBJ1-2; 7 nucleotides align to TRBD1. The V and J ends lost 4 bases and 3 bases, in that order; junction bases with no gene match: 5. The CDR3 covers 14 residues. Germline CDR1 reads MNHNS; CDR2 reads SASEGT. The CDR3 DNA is TGTGCCAGCAGTGCACAGGGGAGTTACTATGGCTACACCTTC. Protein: CASSAQGSYYGYTF.

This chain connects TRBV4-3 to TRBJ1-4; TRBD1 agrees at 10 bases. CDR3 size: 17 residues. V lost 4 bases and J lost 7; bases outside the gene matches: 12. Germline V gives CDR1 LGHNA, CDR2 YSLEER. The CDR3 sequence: CASSPTVWDRGGEKLFF. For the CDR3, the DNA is TGCGCCAGCAGCCCTACTGTTTGGGACAGGGGAGGTGAAAAACTGTTTTTT.

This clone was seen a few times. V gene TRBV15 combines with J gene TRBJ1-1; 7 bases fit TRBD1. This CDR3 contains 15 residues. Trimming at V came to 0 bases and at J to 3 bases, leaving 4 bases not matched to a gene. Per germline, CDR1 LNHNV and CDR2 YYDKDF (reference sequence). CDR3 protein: CATSRERTGYTEAFF. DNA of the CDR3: TGTGCCACCAGCAGAGAGCGGACAGGTTACACTGAAGCTTTCTTT.